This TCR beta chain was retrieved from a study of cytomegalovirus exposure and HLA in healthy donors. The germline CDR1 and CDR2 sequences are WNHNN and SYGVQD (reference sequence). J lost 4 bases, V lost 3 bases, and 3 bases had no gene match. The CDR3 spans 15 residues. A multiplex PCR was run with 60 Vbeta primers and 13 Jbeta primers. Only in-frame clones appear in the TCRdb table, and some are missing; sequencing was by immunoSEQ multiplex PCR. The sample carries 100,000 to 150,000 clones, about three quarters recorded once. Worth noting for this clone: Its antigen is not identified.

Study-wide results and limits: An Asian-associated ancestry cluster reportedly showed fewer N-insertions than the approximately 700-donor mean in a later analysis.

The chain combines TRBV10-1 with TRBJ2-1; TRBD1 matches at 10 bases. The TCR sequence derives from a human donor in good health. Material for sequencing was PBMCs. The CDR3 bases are TGCGCCAGCAGTGACGGACAGGGGGGTTACAATGAGCAGTTCTTC. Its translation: CASSDGQGGYNEQFF.